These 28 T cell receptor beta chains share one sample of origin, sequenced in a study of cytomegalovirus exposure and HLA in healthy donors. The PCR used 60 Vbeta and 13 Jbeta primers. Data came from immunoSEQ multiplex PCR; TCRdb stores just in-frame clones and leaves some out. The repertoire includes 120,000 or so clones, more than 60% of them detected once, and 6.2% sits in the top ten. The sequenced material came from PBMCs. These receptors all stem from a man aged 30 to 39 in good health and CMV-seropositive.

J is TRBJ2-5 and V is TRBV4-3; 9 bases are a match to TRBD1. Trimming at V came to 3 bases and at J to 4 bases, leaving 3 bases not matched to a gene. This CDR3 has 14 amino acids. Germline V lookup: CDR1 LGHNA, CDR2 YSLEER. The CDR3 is CASSQGTGTETQYF. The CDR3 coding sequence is TGCGCCAGCAGCCAGGGGACAGGGACAGAGACCCAGTACTTC.

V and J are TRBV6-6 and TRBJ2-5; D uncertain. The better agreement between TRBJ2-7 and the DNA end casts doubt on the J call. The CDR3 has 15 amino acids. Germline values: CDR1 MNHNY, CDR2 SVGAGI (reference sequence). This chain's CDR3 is CASSYSKIINYEQYF. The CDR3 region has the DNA TGTGCCAGCAGTTACTCGAAAATAATAAACTACGAGCAGTACTTC.

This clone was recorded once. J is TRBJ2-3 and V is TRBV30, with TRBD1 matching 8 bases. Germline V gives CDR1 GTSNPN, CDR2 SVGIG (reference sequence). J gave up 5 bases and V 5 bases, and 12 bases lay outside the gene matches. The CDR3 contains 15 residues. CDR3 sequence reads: CAWGRQGPQRDTQYF. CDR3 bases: TGTGCCTGGGGGCGACAGGGGCCACAGAGAGATACGCAGTATTTT.

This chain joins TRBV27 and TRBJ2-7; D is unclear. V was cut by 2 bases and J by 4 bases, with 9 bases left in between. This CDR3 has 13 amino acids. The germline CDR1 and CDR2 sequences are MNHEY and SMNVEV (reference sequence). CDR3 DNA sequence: TGTGCCAGCAGTTTAGAGGCTAGGTACGAGCAGTACTTC. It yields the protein CASSLEARYEQYF.

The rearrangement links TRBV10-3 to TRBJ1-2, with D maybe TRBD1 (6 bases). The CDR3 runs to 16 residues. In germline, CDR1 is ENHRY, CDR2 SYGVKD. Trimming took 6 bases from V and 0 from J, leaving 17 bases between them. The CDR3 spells CAIRPGTRDSNYGYTF. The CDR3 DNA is TGTGCCATCAGGCCCGGGACAAGAGACTCTAACTATGGCTACACCTTC.

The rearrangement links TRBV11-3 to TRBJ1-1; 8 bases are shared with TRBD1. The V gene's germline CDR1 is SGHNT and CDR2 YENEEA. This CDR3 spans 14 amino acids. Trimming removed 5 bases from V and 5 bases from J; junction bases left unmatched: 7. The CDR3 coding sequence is TGTGCCAGCAGCGACGCAGGGGGCCGGACTGAAGCTTTCTTT. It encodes CASSDAGGRTEAFF.

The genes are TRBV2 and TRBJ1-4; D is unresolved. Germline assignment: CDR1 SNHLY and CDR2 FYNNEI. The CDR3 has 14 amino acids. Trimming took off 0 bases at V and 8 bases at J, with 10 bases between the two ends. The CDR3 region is CASSEALHSEKLFF. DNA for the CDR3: TGTGCCAGCAGTGAAGCGCTTCATAGCGAAAAACTGTTTTTT.

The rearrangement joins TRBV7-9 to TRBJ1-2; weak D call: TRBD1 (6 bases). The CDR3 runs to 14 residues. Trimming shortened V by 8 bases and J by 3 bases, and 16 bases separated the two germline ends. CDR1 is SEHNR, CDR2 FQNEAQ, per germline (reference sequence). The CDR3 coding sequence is TGTGCCAGCGGTACGGCAGGGGCTTACTATGGCTACACCTTC. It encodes CASGTAGAYYGYTF.

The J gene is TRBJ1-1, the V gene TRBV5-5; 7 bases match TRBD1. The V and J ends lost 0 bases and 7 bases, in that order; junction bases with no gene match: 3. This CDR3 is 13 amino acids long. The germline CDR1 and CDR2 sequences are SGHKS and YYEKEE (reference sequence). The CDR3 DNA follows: TGTGCCAGCAGCTTGGTGAGGGACAGTGAAGCTTTCTTT. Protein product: CASSLVRDSEAFF. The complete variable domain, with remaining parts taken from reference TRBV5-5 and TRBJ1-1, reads DAGVTQSPTHLIKTRGQQVTLRCSPISGHKSVSWYQQVLGQGPQFIFQYYEKEERGRGNFPDRFSARQFPNYSSELNVNALLLGDSALYLCASSLVRDSEAFFGQGTRLTVV.

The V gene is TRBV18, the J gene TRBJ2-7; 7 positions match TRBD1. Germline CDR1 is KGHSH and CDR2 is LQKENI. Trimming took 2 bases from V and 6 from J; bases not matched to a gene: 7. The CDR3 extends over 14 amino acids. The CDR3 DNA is TGTGCCAGCTCACCATTCCCTACAGGGGCCGAGCAGTACTTC. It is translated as CASSPFPTGAEQYF.

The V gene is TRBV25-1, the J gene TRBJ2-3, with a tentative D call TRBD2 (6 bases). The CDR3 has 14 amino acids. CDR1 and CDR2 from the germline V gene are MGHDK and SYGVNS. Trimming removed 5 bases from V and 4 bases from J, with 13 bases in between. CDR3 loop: CASSPDWEADTQYF. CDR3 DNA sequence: TGTGCCAGCAGTCCAGACTGGGAGGCAGATACGCAGTATTTT.

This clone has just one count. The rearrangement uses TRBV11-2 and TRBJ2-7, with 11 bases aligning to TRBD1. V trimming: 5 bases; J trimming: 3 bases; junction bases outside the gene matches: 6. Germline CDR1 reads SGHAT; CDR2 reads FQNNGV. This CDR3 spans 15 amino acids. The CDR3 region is CASSPGTGGGYEQYF. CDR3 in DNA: TGTGCCAGCAGCCCGGGGACAGGGGGAGGCTACGAGCAGTACTTC.

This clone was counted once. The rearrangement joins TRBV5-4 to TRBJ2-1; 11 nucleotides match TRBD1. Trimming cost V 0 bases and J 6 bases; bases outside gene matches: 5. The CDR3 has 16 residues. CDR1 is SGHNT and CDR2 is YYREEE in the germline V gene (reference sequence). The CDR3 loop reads CASSLETGTGGNEQFF. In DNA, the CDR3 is TGTGCCAGCAGCTTGGAGACCGGGACAGGGGGCAATGAGCAGTTCTTC.

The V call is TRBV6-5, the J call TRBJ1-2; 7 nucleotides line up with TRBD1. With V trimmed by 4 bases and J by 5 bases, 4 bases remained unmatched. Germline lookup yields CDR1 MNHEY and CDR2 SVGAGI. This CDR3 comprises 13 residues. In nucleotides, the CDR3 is TGTGCCAGCAGTTGGGACAGAGGGTATGGCTACACCTTC. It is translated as CASSWDRGYGYTF.

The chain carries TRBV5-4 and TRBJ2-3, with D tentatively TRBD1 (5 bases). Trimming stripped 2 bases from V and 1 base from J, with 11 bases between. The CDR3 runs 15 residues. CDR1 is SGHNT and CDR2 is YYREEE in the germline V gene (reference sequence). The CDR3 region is CASSFSLGGTDTQYF. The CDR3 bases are TGTGCCAGCAGCTTTTCTCTAGGGGGCACAGATACGCAGTATTTT. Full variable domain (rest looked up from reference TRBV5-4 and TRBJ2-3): ETGVTQSPTHLIKTRGQQVTLRCSSQSGHNTVSWYQQALGQGPQFIFQYYREEENGRGNFPPRFSGLQFPNYSSELNVNALELDDSALYLCASSFSLGGTDTQYFGPGTRLTVL.

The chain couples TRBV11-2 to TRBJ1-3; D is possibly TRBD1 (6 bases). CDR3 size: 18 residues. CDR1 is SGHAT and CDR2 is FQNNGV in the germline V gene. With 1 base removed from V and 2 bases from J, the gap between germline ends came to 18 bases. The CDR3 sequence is CASSLGAGGGSPGNTIYF. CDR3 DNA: TGTGCCAGCAGCTTAGGTGCCGGGGGGGGCAGCCCTGGAAACACCATATATTTT.

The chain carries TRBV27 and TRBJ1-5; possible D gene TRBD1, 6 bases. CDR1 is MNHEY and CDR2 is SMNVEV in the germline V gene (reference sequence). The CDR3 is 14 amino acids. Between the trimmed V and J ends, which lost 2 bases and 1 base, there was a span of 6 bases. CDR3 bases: TGTGCCAGCAGTTTAAGGGGGAGCAATCAGCCCCAGCATTTT. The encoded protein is CASSLRGSNQPQHF.

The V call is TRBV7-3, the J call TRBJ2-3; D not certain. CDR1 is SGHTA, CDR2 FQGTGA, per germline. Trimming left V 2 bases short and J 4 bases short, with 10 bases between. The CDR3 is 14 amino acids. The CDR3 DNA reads TGTGCCAGCAGCTTAGGTACGGGTGCAGATACGCAGTATTTT. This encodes CASSLGTGADTQYF. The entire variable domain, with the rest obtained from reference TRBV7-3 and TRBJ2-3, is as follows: GAGVSQTPSNKVTEKGKYVELRCDPISGHTALYWYRQSLGQGPEFLIYFQGTGAADDSGLPNDRFFAVRPEGSVSTLKIQRTERGDSAVYLCASSLGTGADTQYFGPGTRLTVL.

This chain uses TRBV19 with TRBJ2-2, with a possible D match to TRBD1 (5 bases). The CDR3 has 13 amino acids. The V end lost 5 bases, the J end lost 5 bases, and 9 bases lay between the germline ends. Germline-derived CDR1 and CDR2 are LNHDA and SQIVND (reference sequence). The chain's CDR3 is CASSLRDTGELFF. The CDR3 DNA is TGTGCCAGTAGTCTCAGGGATACCGGGGAGCTGTTTTTT.

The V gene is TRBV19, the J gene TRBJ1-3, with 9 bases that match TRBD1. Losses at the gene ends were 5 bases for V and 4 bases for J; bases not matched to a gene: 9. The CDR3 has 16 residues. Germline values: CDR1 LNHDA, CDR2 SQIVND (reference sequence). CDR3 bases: TGTGCCAGTAGTGGCACCGGGACAGGGCTCGGAAACACCATATATTTT. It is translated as CASSGTGTGLGNTIYF.

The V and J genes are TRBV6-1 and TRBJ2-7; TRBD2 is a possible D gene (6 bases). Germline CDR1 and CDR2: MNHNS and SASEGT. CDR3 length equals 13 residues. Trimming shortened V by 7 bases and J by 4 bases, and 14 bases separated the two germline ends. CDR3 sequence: CASTSAGTYEQYF. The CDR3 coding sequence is TGTGCCAGCACTAGCGCAGGGACGTACGAGCAGTACTTC.

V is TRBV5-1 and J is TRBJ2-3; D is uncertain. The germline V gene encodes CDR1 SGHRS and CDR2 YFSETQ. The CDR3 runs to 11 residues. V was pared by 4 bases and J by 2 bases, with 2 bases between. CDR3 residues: CASSLTDTQYF. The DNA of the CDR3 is TGCGCCAGCAGCCTCACAGATACGCAGTATTTT.

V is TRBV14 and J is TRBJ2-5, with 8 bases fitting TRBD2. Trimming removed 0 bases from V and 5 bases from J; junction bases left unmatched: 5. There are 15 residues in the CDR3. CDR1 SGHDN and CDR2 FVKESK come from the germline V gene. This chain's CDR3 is CASSQDSGDGETQYF. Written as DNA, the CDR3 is TGTGCCAGCAGCCAAGATAGCGGGGACGGCGAGACCCAGTACTTC.

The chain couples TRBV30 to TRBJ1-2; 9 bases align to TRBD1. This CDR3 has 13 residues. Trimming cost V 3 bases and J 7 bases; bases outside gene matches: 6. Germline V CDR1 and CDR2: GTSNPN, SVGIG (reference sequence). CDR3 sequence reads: CAWRGQGFGGYTF. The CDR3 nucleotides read TGTGCCTGGAGGGGACAGGGTTTTGGTGGCTACACCTTC.

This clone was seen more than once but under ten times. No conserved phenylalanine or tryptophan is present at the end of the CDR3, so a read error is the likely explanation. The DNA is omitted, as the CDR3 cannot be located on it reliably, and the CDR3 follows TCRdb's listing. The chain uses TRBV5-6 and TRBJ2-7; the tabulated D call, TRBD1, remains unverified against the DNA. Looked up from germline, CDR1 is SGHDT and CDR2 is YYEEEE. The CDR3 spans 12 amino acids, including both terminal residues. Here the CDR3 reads CASSLFGTGEES.

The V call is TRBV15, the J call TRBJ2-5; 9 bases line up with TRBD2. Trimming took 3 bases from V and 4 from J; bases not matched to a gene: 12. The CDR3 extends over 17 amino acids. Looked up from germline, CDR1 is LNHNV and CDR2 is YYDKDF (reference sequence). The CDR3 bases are TGTGCCACCAGCAGCCTCACTGGGTCTAGCGGGGTAGAGACCCAGTACTTC. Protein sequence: CATSSLTGSSGVETQYF.

The CDR3, as DNA: TGTGCCAGCAGCACCGGGACTAGCGGGGCCACAGATACGCAGTATTTT. Translation: CASSTGTSGATDTQYF. The genes are TRBV27 and TRBJ2-3, with 13 bases fitting TRBD2. The CDR3 is 16 residues long. With V trimmed by 6 bases and J by 2 bases, 5 bases remained unmatched. Germline V gene lookup returns CDR1 MNHEY and CDR2 SMNVEV (reference sequence).

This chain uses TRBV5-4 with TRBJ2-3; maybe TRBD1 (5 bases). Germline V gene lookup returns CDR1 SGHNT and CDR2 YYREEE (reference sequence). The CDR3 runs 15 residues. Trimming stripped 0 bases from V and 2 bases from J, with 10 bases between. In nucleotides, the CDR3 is TGTGCCAGCAGCTTGGGAATCAGGGACACAGATACGCAGTATTTT. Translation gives CASSLGIRDTDTQYF.